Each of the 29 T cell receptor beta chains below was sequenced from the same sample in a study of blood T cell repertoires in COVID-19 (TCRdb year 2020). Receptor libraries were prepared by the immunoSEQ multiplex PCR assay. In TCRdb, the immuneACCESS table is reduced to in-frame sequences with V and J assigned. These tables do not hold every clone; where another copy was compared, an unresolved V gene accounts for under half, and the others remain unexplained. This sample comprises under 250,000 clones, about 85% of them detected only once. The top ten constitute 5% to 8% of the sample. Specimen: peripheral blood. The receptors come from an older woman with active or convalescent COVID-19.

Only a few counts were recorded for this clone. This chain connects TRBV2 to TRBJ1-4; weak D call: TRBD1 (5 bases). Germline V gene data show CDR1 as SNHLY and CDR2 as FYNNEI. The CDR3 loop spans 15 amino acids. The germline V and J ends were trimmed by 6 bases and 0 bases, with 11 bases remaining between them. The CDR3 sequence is CASRFEQATNEKLFF. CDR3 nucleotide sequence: TGTGCCAGCAGATTTGAACAGGCAACTAATGAAAAACTGTTTTTT.

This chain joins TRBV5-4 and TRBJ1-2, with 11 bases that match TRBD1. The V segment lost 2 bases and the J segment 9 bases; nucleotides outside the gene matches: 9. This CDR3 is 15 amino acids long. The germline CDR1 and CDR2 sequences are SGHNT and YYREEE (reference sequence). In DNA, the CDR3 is TGTGCCAGCAGCTTCGGACAGGGGGCCCCTCAGAGCTACACCTTC. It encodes CASSFGQGAPQSYTF.

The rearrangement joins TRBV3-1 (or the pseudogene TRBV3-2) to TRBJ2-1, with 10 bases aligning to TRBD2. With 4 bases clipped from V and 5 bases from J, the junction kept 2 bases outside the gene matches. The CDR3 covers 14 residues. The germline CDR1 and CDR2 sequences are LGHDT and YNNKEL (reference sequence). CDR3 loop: CASSLLAGDNEQFF. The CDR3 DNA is TGTGCCAGCAGCCTCCTAGCGGGGGACAATGAGCAGTTCTTC.

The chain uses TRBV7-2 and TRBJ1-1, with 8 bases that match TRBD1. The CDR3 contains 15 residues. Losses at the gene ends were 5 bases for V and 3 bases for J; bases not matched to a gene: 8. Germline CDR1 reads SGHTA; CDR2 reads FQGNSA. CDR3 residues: CASSPTGQAHTEAFF. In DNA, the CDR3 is TGTGCCAGCAGCCCGACGGGACAGGCTCACACTGAAGCTTTCTTT.

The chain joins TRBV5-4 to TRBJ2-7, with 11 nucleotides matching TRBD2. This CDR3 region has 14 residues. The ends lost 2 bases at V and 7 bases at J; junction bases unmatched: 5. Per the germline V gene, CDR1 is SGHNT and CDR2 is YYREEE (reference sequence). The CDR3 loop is CASSFSGGASEQYV. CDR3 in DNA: TGTGCCAGCAGCTTTAGCGGGGGGGCCTCGGAGCAGTACGTC.

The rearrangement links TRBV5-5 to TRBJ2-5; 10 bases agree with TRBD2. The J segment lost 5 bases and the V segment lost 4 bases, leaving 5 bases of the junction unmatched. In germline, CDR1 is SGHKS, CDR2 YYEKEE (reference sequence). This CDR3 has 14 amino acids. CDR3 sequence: CASSIAGGRETQYF. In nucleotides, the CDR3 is TGTGCCAGCAGCATAGCGGGGGGAAGGGAGACCCAGTACTTC.

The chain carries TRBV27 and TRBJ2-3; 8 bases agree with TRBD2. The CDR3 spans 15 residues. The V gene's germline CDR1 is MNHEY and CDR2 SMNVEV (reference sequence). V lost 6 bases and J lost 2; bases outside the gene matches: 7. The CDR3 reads CASSYGGVPTDTQYF. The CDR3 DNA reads TGTGCCAGCAGCTACGGGGGGGTTCCCACAGATACGCAGTATTTT.

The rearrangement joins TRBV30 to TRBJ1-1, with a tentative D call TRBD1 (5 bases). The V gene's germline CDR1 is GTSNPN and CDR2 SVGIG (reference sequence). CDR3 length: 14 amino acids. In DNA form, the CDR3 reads TGTGGGGTGGGGGGACGCTTGGAGAACACTGAAGCTTTCTTT. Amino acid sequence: CGVGGRLENTEAFF.

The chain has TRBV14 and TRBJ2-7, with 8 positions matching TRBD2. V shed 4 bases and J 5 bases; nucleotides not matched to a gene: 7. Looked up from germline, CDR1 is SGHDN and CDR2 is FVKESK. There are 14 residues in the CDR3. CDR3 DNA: TGTGCCAGCAGCCTCGGGGGGGGAGCCCACGAGCAGTACTTC. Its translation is CASSLGGGAHEQYF.

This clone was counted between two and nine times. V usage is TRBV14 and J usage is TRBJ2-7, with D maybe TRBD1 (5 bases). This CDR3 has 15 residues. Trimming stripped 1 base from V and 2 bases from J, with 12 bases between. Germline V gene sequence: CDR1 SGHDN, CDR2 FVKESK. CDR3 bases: TGTGCCAGCAGCCAAGGGTATACAGGAGCCTACGAGCAGTACGTC. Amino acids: CASSQGYTGAYEQYV.

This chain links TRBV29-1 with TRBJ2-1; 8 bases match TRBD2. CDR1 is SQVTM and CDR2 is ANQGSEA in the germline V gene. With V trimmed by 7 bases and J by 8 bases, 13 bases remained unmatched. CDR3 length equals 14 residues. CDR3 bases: TGCAGCGCCCGGAGGAGCGGGAGTATGTATGAGCAGTTCTTC. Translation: CSARRSGSMYEQFF.

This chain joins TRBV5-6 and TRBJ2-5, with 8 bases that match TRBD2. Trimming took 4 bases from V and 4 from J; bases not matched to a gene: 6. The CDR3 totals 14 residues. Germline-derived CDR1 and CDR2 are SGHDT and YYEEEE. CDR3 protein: CASSAGGGRETQYF. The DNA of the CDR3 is TGTGCCAGCAGCGCCGGGGGGGGCAGAGAGACCCAGTACTTC.

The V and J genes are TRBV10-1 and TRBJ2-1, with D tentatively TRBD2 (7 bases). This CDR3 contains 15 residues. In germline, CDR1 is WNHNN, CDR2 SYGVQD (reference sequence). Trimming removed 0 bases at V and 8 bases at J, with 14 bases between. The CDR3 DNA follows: TGCGCCAGCAGTGAGTCCGGGGGGCTGGGGGATGAGCAGTTCTTC. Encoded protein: CASSESGGLGDEQFF.

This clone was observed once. The CDR3 DNA follows: TGTGCCAGCAGTTACTCGATAGGGGGGGCCTCCGAGCAGTACGTC. Its protein is CASSYSIGGASEQYV. This chain links TRBV6-2 or TRBV6-3 with TRBJ2-7; weak D call: TRBD2 (7 bases). The CDR3 totals 15 residues. Germline V gene data show CDR1 as MNHEY and CDR2 as SVGEGT. The V end was cut by 0 bases, the J end by 6 bases, with 15 bases between.

The CDR3 coding sequence is TGCGCCAGCAGCCAAGAGACAGTAGCGGGGGTGTCAGATACGCAGTATTTT. Protein sequence: CASSQETVAGVSDTQYF. This chain links TRBV4-1 with TRBJ2-3; 9 positions agree with TRBD2. This CDR3 is built from 17 residues. The germline CDR1 and CDR2 sequences are MGHRA and YSYEKL. V shed 0 bases and J 4 bases; nucleotides not matched to a gene: 8.

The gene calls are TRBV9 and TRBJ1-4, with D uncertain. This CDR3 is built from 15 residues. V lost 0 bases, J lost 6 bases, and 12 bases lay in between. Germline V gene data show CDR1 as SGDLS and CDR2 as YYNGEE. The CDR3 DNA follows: TGTGCCAGCAGCGTAGACGGGAGAGCGGATGAAAAACTGTTTTTT. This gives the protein CASSVDGRADEKLFF.

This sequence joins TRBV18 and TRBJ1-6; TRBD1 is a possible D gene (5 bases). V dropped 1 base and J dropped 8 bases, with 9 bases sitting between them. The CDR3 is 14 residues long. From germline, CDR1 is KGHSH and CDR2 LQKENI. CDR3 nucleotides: TGTGCCAGCTCACCACTGGGGCTAGATTCACCCCTCCACTTT. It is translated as CASSPLGLDSPLHF.

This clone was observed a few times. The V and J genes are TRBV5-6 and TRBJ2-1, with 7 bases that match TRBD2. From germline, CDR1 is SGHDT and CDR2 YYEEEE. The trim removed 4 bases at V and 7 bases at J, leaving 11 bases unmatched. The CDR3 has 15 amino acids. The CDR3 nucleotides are TGTGCCAGCAGCAAAGCGGGGTGGTTCCAAAATGAGCAGTTCTTC. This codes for CASSKAGWFQNEQFF. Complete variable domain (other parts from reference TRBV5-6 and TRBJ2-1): DAGVTQSPTHLIKTRGQQVTLRCSPKSGHDTVSWYQQALGQGPQFIFQYYEEEERQRGNFPDRFSGHQFPNYSSELNVNALLLGDSALYLCASSKAGWFQNEQFFGPGTRLTVL.

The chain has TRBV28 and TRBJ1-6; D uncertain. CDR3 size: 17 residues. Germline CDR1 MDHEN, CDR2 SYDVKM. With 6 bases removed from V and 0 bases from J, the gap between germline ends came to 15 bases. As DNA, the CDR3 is TGTGCCAGCAGCCCCATCGGTCTGAGCTCCTATAATTCACCCCTCCACTTT. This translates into CASSPIGLSSYNSPLHF.

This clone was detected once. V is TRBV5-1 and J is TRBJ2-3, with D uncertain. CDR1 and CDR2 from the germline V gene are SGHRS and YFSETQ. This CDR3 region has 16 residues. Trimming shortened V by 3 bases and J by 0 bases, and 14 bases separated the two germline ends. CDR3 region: CASSSHPGTSTDTQYF. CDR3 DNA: TGCGCCAGCAGCTCCCACCCGGGTACTAGCACAGATACGCAGTATTTT.

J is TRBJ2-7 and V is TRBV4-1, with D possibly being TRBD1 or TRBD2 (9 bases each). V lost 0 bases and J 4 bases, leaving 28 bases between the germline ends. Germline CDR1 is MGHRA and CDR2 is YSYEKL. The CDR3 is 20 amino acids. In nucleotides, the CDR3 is TGCGCCAGCAGCCAAGACCGGGACAGGGAAAGCGGGAGGCTGGGGTACGAGCAGTACTTC. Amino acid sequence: CASSQDRDRESGRLGYEQYF.

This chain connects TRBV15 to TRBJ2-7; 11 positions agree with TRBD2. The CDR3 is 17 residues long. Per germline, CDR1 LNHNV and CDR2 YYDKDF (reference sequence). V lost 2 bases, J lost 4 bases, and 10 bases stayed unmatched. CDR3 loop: CATSRSSGRAVGYEQYF. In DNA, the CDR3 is TGTGCCACCAGCAGAAGTAGCGGGAGGGCCGTCGGGTACGAGCAGTACTTC.

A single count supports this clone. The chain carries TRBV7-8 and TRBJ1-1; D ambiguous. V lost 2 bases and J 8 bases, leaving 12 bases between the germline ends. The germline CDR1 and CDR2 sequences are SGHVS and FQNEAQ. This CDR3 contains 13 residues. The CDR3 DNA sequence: TGTGCCAGCAGCTTAAGTACCCGCCGGGAAGCTTTCTTT. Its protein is CASSLSTRREAFF.

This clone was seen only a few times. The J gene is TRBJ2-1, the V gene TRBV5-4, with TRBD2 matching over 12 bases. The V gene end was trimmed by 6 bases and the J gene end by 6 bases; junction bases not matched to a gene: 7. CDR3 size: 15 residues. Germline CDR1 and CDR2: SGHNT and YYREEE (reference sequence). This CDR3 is CASNYRTSGINEQFF. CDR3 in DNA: TGTGCCAGCAACTACCGGACTAGCGGGATCAATGAGCAGTTCTTC. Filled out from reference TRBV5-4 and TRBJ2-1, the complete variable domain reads ETGVTQSPTHLIKTRGQQVTLRCSSQSGHNTVSWYQQALGQGPQFIFQYYREEENGRGNFPPRFSGLQFPNYSSELNVNALELDDSALYLCASNYRTSGINEQFFGPGTRLTVL.

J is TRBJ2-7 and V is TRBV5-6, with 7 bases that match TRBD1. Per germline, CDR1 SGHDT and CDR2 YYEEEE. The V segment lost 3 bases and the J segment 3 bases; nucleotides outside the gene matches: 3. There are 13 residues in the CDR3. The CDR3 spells CASSYRGSYEQYV. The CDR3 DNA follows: TGTGCCAGCAGCTACAGGGGAAGCTACGAGCAGTACGTC.

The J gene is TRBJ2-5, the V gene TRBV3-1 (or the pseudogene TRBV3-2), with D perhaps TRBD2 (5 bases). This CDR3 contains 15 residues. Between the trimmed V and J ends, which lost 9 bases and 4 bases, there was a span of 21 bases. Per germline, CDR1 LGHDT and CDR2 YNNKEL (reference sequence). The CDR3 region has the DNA TGTGCCAGTAGACTTTCGACCCGAGGAGGAGAGACCCAGTACTTC. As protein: CASRLSTRGGETQYF.

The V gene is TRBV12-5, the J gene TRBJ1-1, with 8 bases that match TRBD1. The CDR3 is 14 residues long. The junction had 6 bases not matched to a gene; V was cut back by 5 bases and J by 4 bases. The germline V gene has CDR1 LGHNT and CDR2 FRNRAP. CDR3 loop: CASGNADRVTEAFF. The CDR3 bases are TGTGCTAGTGGTAACGCGGACAGGGTCACTGAAGCTTTCTTT. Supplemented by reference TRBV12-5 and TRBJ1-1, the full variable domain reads DARVTQTPRHKVTEMGQEVTMRCQPILGHNTVFWYRQTMMQGLELLAYFRNRAPLDDSGMPKDRFSAEMPDATLATLKIQPSEPRDSAVYFCASGNADRVTEAFFGQGTRLTVV.

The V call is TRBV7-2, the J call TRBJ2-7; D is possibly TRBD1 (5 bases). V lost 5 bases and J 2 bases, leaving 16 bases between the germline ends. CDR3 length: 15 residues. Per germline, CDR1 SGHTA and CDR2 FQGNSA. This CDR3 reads CASSHTGDLTYEQYF. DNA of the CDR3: TGTGCCAGCAGCCATACAGGCGATCTTACCTACGAGCAGTACTTC.

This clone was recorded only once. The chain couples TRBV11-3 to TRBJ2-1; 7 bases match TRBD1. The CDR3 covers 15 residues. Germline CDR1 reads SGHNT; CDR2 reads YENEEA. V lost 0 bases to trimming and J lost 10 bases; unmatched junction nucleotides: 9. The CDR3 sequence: CASSLESGQASEQFF. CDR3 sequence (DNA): TGTGCCAGCAGCTTAGAATCCGGACAGGCCTCCGAGCAGTTCTTC.